This is a list of T cell receptor beta chains from one sample in a study of graft-versus-host responses after intestinal transplantation. Profiled with immunoSEQ multiplex PCR; TCRdb holds only in-frame clones, not every one. The sample carries some 80,000 clones, 80% to 95% recorded once. The antigens of these receptors remain unknown. The sample here was unstimulated CD8+ T cells sorted from spleen or lymph node cells, taken before transplant. Every receptor here comes from a human donor who was the organ donor for an intestinal transplant. Each CDR3 is given with its conserved first and last residue. D genes are given only for firm matches.

d_gene | j_gene | v_gene | CDR3aa
NA | TRBJ1-1 | TRBV19 | CASSMGSTEAFF
TRBD1 | TRBJ1-6 | TRBV7-3 | CASSPGTGGSPLHF
NA | TRBJ1-4 | TRBV19 | CASTSGTFNEKLFF
NA | TRBJ2-6 | TRBV5-6 | CASSLFFSGANVLTF
TRBD1 | TRBJ2-7 | TRBV7-9 | CASSSRDRESYEQYF
NA | TRBJ2-1 | TRBV7-9 | CASSFVPNEQFF
TRBD1 | TRBJ2-2 | TRBV28 | CASSPLGQGATGELFF
NA | TRBJ1-5 | TRBV15 | CATRGQADNQPQHF
TRBD2 | TRBJ2-3 | TRBV5-4 | CASSPLTSGGTDTQYF
NA | TRBJ1-4 | TRBV28 | CASSLISGELEKLFF
TRBD2 | TRBJ2-7 | TRBV6-5 | CASGPGGGSYEQYF
NA | TRBJ2-5 | TRBV18 | CASSPGQSLYQETQYF
TRBD1 | TRBJ2-1 | TRBV27 | CASSTRQGARFF
TRBD2 | TRBJ2-7 | TRBV11-2 | CASSLDLETSGAYEQYF
NA | NA | TRBV30 | CAWRSPMSDEQYF
TRBD2 | TRBJ2-3 | TRBV9 | CASSVEVAGPLGTDTQYF
NA | TRBJ2-1 | TRBV7-2 | CASSLLGGSYNEQFF
NA | TRBJ2-1 | TRBV25-1 | CASSEINEQFF
NA | TRBJ1-6 | TRBV11-2 | CASSLLSDSNSPLHF
TRBD2 | TRBJ2-7 | TRBV29-1 | CSVEGGDYEQYF
NA | TRBJ2-3 | TRBV19 | CASSTTGHYSTDTQYF
TRBD1 | TRBJ1-1 | TRBV19 | CASSTGQVEAFF
TRBD1 | TRBJ1-5 | TRBV2 | CASSQDRGHGQPQHF
NA | TRBJ2-3 | TRBV6-5 | CASSYQYTQYF
NA | TRBJ1-5 | TRBV16 | CASSQATAYSNQPQHF
NA | TRBJ1-6 | TRBV2 | CASSEMVLGSPLHF
TRBD2 | TRBJ2-1 | TRBV19 | CASSKMTSGFNEQFF
TRBD2 | TRBJ2-7 | TRBV2 | CASSERKLAAIYEQYF
NA | TRBJ1-4 | TRBV12-5 | CARPEKLFF
NA | TRBJ1-2 | TRBV7-9 | CASSSRGVGYTF
NA | TRBJ1-3 | TRBV5-8 | CASSLEITSGNTIYF
NA | TRBJ2-7 | TRBV10-3 | CAIRGDPNDYEQYF